The entry below describes one T cell receptor beta chain. The antigen is unknown. The CDR3 covers 16 residues. The germline gives CDR1 MGHRA, CDR2 YSYEKL. Trimming cost V 0 bases and J 0 bases, with 11 bases left between them. This sample was included in a study of T cells after yellow fever vaccination. Overall study results and limits: Although the secondary response was weaker, it peaked faster, at day 5 versus 15. A large majority of primary-vaccination clones showed up again after the booster (under 98% CD4, around 85% CD8). There was a possibility that FACS-sorted repertoires contained abundant clonotypes contaminating from the bulk population.

TCRdb passed the 5' RACE reads through MiXCR, listing each CDR3 protein once. The data show hundreds of thousands of distinct CDR3 sequences, with over 8% seen just once and over 15% held by the top ten. The sequences come from PBMCs, collected on the day of the first yellow fever vaccination. The rearrangement links TRBV4-1 to TRBJ1-2; D is unclear. The sequence derives from a man aged 18-30 years who received the YFV17D yellow fever vaccine. CDR3 DNA sequence: TGCGCCAGCAGCCAAGATACGAGGGCAGCTAACTATGGCTACACCTTC. This translates into CASSQDTRAANYGYTF.